The T cell receptor (beta chain) described here comes from a study of cytomegalovirus exposure and HLA in healthy donors. Study-wide results and limits: Specificity for CMV antigens was confirmed in vitro for a few of the CMV-associated chains.

V was trimmed by 5 bases and J by 3 bases, leaving 7 bases between them. In germline, CDR1 is PRHDT, CDR2 FYEKMQ (reference sequence). This CDR3 has 12 amino acids. Comment on this clone: Its target is not known.

13 Jbeta primers and 60 Vbeta primers were used for the PCR. TCRdb's table, derived via immunoSEQ multiplex PCR, lists solely in-frame clones and lacks some. The repertoire holds more than 95,000 clones, with 65% to 85% as singletons. This clonotype was obtained from a man in his forties or fifties in good health and CMV-seropositive. Sequencing input: PBMCs. The chain is built from TRBV13 and TRBJ1-2, with a weak D call TRBD1 (6 bases). In nucleotides, the CDR3 is TGTGCCAGCAGCGGGGGCGACTATGGCTACACCTTC. Translating gives CASSGGDYGYTF.